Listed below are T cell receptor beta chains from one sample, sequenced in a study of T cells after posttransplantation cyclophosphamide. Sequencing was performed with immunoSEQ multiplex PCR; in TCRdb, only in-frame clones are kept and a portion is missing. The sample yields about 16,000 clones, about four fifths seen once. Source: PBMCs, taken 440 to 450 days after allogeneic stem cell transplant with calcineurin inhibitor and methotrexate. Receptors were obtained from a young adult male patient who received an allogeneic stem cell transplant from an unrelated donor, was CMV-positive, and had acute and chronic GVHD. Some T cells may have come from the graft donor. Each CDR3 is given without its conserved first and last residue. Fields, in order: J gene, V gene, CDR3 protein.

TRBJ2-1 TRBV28 ASSTPAGQGYNEQF
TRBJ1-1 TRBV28 ASSPPPGNTEAF
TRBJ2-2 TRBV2 ASRIRLAGTGELF
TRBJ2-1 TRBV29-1 SVDQLASSSYNEQF
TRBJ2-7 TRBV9 ASGVGQGNYEQY
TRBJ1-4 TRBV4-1 ASSQAAGVGNEKLF
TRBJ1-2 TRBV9 ASSQGSVNYGYT
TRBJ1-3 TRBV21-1 ASSKALRSGNTIY
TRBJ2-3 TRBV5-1 ASSSYRDLGGTQY
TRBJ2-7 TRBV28 ASSPGQPLSYEQY
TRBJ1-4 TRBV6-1 ASSADRVREKLF
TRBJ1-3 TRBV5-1 ASSLTLSSGNTIY
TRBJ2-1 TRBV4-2 ASSQEVGTSPYNEQF
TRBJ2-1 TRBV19 ASSSPGLAGGRRRNEQF
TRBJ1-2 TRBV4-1 ASSPHLDRALDGYT
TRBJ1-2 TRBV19 ASSPTPSPDGYT
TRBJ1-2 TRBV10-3 AISSGYGYT
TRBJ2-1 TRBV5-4 ASSRQLEQF
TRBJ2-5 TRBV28 ASSLVYRETQY
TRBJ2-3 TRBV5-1 ASSLEYGGTDTQY
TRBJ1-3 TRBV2 ASRGTGGGNTIY
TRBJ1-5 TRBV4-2 ASSQGVPGGNQPQH
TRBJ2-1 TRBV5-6 ASSGGNEQF